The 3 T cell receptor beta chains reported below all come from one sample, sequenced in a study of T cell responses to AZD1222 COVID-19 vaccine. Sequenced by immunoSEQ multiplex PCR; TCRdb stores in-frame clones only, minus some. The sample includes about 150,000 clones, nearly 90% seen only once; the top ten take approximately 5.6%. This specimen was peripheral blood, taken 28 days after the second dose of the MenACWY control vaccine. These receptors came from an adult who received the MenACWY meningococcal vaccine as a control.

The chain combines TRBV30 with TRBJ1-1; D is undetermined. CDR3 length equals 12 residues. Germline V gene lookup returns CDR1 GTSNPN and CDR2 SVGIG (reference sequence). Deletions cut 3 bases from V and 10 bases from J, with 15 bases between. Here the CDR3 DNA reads TGTGCCTGGAGCCCCCAGAATTTGAGAGCTTTCTTT. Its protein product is CAWSPQNLRAFF.

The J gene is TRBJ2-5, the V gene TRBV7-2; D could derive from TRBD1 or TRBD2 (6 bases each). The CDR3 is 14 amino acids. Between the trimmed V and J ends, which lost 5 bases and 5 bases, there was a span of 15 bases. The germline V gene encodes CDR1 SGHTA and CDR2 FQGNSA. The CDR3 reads CASSRPGGRETQYF. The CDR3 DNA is TGTGCCAGCAGCCGCCCCGGGGGCAGGGAGACCCAGTACTTC. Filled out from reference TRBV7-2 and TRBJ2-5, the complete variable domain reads GAGVSQSPSNKVTEKGKDVELRCDPISGHTALYWYRQSLGQGLEFLIYFQGNSAPDKSGLPSDRFSAERTGGSVSTLTIQRTQQEDSAVYLCASSRPGGRETQYFGPGTRLLVL.

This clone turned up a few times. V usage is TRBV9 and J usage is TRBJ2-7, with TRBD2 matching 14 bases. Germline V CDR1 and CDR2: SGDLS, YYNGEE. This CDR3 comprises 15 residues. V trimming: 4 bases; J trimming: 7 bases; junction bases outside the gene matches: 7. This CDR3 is CASSSGTSGGIEQYF. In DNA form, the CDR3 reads TGTGCCAGCAGCTCCGGGACTAGCGGGGGAATTGAGCAGTACTTC.